The clone carrying this T cell receptor (beta chain) was picked up a small number of times. The antigen is not known. The sample is drawn from a study of T-cell memory formation after mild COVID-19. Overall study: Largely, TCR clusters stayed within a single donor. Findings of the study overall: Day 15 to 85 contracting clones showed balanced CD4/CD8; later expanders leaned CD4+. CD4+ clones that contracted lay mainly in CM and EM; CD8+ ones lay in EMRA.

TCRdb analysed the 5' RACE reads with MiXCR anew, one entry per CDR3 protein. The sample lists some 86,000 distinct CDR3 sequences, more than 20% occurring once. The germline V gene has CDR1 SQVTM and CDR2 ANQGSEA. Between the trimmed V and J ends, which lost 0 bases and 2 bases, there was a span of 17 bases. The CDR3 consists of 16 residues. The clonotype was recovered from a man between 18 and 35 years old who had mild COVID-19 (a few samples of this study predate the infection). Cell type and time point are not known. This chain links TRBV29-1 with TRBJ2-7; weak D call: TRBD2 (5 bases). The sample consisted of PBMCs or a T cell subset sorted from them (not recorded which). CDR3 DNA sequence: TGCAGCGTTGAAGAATGGAAGGAGGCTGCAACCTACGAGCAGTACTTC. Translated: CSVEEWKEAATYEQYF.